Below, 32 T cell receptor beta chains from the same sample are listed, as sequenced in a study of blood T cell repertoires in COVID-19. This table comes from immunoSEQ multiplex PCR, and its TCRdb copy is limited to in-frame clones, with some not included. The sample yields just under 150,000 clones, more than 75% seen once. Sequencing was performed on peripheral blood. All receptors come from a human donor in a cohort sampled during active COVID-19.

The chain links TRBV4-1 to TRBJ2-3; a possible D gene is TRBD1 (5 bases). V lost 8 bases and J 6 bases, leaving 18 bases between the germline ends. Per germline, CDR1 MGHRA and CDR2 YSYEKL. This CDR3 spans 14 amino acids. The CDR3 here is CASAYDTPGDTQYF. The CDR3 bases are TGCGCCAGCGCTTATGACACCCCAGGGGATACGCAGTATTTT.

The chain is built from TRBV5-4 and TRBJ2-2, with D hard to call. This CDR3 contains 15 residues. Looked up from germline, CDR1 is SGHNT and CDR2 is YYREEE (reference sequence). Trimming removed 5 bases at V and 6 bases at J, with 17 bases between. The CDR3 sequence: CASRTLGSRSGELFF. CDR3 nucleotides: TGTGCCAGCAGAACTCTAGGAAGTAGGTCCGGGGAGCTGTTTTTT.

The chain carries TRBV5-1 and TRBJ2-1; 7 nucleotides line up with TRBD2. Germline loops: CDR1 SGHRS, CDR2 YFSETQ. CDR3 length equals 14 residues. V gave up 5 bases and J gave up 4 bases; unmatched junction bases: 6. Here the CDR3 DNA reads TGCGCCAGCAGTGGGGGGGAGGCATACAATGAGCAGTTCTTC. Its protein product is CASSGGEAYNEQFF.

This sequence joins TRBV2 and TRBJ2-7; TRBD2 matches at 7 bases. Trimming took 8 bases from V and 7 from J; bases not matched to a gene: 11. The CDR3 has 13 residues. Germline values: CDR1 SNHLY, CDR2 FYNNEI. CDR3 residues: CASGRTSPREQYF. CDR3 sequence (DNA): TGTGCCAGCGGCAGGACTAGTCCGAGAGAGCAGTACTTC.

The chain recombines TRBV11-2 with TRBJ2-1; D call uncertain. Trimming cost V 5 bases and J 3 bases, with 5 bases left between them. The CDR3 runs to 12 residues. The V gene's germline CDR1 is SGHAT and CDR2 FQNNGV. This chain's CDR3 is CASSPDYNEQFF. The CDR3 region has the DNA TGTGCCAGCAGCCCAGACTACAATGAGCAGTTCTTC.

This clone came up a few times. CDR3 in amino acids: CASSFQQGRSPQHF. The CDR3 bases are TGTGCCAGTAGTTTCCAACAGGGGCGATCGCCCCAGCATTTT. The V call is TRBV19, the J call TRBJ1-5; 7 bases are shared with TRBD1. Germline trimming cut 5 bases from V and 9 bases from J; bases unmatched to any gene: 10. The germline CDR1 and CDR2 sequences are LNHDA and SQIVND (reference sequence). This CDR3 spans 14 amino acids.

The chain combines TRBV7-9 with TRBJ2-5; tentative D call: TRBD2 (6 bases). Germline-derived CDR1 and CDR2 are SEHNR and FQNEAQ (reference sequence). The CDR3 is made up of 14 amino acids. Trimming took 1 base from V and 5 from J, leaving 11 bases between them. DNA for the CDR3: TGTGCCAGCAGCTTAGTTATGGCGGGGGAGACCCAGTACTTC. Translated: CASSLVMAGETQYF.

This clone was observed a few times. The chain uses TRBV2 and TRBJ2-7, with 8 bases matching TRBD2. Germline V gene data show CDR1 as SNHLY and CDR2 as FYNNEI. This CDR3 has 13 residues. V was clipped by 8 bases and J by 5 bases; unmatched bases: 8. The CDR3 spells CASFGLASDEQYF. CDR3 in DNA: TGTGCCAGCTTTGGACTAGCTTCCGACGAGCAGTACTTC.

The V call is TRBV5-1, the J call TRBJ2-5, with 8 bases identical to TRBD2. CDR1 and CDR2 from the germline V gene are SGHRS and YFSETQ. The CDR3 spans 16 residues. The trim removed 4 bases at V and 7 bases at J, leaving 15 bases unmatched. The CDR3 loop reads CASSKTSGITRGTQYF. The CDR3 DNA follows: TGCGCCAGCAGCAAAACTAGCGGTATCACGAGAGGGACCCAGTACTTC.

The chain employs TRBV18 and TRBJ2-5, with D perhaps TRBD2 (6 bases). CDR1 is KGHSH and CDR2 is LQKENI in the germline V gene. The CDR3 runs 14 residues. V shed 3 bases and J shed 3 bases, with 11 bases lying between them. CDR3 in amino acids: CASSPWTNEETQYF. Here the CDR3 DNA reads TGTGCCAGCTCACCCTGGACTAACGAAGAGACCCAGTACTTC. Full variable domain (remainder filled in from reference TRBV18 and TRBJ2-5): NAGVMQNPRHLVRRRGQEARLRCSPMKGHSHVYWYRQLPEEGLKFMVYLQKENIIDESGMPKERFSAEFPKEGPSILRIQQVVRGDSAAYFCASSPWTNEETQYFGPGTRLLVL.

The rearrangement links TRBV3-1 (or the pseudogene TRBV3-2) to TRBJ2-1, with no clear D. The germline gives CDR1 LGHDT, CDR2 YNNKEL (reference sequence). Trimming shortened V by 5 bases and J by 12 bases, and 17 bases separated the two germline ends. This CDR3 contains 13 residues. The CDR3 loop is CASSDHDFRGQFF. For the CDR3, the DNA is TGTGCCAGCAGCGACCATGACTTCCGAGGGCAGTTCTTC.

CDR3 region: CASKDRSSYNEQFF. The CDR3 DNA follows: TGTGCCAGCAAGGACAGGAGCTCCTACAATGAGCAGTTCTTC. The chain employs TRBV2 and TRBJ2-1; 7 nucleotides agree with TRBD1. This CDR3 has 14 residues. Germline CDR1 reads SNHLY; CDR2 reads FYNNEI. J gave up 0 bases and V 7 bases, and 3 bases lay outside the gene matches.

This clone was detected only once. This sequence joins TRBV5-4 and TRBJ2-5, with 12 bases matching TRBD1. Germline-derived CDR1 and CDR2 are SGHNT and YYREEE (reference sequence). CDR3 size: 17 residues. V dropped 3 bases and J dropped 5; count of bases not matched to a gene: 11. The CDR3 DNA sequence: TGTGCCAGCAGCTCCCGCCGTGGGACAGGGGGCATGGAGACCCAGTACTTC. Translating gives CASSSRRGTGGMETQYF.

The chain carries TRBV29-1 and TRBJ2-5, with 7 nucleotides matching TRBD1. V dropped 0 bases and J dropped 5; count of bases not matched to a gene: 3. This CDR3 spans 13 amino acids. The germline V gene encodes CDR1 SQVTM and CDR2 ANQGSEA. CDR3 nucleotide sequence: TGCAGCGTTGAAGAGGCCAGGGGGGAGACCCAGTACTTC. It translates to CSVEEARGETQYF.

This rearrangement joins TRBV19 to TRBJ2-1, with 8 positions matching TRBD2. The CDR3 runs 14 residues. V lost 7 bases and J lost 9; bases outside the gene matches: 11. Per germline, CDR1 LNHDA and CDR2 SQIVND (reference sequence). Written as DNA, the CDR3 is TGTGCCAGTACCCGGGGGGGAGGGCCACGTGAGCAGTTCTTC. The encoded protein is CASTRGGGPREQFF.

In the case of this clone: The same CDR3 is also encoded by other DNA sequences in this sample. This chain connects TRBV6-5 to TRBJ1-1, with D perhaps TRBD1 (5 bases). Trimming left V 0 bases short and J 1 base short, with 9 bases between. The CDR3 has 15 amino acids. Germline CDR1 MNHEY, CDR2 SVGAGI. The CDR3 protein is CASSYSGQGNTEAFF. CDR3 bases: TGTGCCAGCAGTTACTCGGGGCAGGGGAACACTGAAGCTTTCTTT.

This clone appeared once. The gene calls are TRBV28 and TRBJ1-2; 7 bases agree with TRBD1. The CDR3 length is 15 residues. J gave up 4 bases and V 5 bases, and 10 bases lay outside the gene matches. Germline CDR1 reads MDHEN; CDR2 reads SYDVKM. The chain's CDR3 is CASSTPGQSFYGYTF. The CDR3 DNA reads TGTGCCAGCAGTACCCCGGGACAGAGCTTCTATGGCTACACCTTC.

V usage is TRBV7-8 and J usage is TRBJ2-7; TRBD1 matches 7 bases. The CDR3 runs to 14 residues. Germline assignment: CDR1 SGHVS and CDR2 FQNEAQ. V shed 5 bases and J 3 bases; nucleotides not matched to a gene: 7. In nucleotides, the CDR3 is TGTGCCAGCAGCCCCGGGACAGCTGGCTACGAGCAGTACGTC. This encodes CASSPGTAGYEQYV.

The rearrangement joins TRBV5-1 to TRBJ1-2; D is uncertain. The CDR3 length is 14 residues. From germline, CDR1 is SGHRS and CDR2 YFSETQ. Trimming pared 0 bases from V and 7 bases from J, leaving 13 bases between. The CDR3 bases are TGCGCCAGCAGCTTGGCCGAGGGTACGGCTGGCTACACCTTC. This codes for CASSLAEGTAGYTF.

The chain's CDR3 is CASSYVIAGPYEQYV. CDR3 DNA: TGTGCCAGCAGTTACGTAATAGCGGGACCGTACGAGCAGTACGTC. The chain couples TRBV6-8 to TRBJ2-7; 8 bases are shared with TRBD2. After removal of 2 bases from V and 4 bases from J, the junction contained 7 bases not matched to a gene. The CDR3 consists of 15 residues. Germline V gives CDR1 MNHGY, CDR2 SAAAGT.

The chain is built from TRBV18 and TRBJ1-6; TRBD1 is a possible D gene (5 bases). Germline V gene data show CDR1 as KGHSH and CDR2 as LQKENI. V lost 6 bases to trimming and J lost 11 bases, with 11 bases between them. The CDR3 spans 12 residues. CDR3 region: CASSTGGAPLHF. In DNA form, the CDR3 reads TGTGCCAGCTCCACGGGGGGGGCACCCCTCCACTTT.

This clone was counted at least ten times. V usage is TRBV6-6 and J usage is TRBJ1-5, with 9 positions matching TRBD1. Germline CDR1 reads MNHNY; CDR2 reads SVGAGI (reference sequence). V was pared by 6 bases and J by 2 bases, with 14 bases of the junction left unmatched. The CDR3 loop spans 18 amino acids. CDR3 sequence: CASSRSGTGSLRNQPQHF. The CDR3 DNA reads TGTGCCAGCAGCCGATCCGGGACAGGGAGCCTCCGCAATCAGCCCCAGCATTTT.

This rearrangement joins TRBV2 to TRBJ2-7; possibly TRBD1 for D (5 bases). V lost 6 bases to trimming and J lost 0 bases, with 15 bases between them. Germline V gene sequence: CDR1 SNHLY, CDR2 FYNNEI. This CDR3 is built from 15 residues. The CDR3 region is CASRANRNPSYEQYF. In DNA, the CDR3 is TGTGCCAGCAGGGCTAACAGGAACCCCTCCTACGAGCAGTACTTC.

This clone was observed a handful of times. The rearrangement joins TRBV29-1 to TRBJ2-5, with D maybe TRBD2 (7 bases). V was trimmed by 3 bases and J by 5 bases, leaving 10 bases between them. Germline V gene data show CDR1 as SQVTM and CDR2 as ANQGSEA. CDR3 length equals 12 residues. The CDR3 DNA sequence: TGCAGCGTTGATGGGGGGGCGGAGACCCAGTACTTC. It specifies CSVDGGAETQYF.

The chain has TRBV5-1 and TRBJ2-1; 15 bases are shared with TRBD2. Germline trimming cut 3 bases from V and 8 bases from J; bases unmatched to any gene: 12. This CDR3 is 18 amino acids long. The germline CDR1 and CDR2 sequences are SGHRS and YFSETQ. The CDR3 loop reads CASSYGLAGGIANDEQFF. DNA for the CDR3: TGCGCCAGCAGCTATGGACTAGCGGGGGGGATAGCCAACGATGAGCAGTTCTTC.

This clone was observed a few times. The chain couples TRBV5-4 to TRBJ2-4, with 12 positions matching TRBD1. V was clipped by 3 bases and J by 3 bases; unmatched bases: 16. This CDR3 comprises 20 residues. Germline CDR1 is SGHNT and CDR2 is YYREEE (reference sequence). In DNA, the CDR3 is TGTGCCAGCAGCTCGGGGACAGGGGGCGTACTAGCGGGAAGCAAAAACATTCAGTACTTC. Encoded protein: CASSSGTGGVLAGSKNIQYF.

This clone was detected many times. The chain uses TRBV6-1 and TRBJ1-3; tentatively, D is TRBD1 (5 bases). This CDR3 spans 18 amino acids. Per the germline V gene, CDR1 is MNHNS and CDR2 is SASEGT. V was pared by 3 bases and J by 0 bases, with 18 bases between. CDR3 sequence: CASSDPRQKFNSGNTIYF. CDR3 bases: TGTGCCAGCAGTGACCCCCGACAGAAATTTAACTCTGGAAACACCATATATTTT.

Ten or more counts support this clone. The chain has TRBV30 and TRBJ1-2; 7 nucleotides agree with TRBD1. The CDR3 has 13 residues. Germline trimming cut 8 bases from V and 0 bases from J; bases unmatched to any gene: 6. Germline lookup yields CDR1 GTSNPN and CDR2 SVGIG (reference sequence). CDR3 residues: CAAEQGANYGYTF. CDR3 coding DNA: TGTGCCGCGGAGCAGGGGGCTAACTATGGCTACACCTTC.

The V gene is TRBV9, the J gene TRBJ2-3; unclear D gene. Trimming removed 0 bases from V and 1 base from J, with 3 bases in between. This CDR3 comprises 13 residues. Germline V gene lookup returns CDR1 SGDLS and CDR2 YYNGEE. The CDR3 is CASSVAGTDTQYF. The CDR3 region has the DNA TGTGCCAGCAGCGTAGCGGGCACAGATACGCAGTATTTT. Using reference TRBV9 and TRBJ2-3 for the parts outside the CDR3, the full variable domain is DSGVTQTPKHLITATGQRVTLRCSPRSGDLSVYWYQQSLDQGLQFLIQYYNGEERAKGNILERFSAQQFPDLHSELNLSSLELGDSALYFCASSVAGTDTQYFGPGTRLTVL.

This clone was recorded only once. CDR3 coding DNA: TGTGCCAGCAGCCACGCCGGAGCAGGGGGCAAGGTGAACACTGAAGCTTTCTTT. This sequence encodes CASSHAGAGGKVNTEAFF. The V call is TRBV3-1 (or the pseudogene TRBV3-2), the J call TRBJ1-1; 8 positions agree with TRBD1. Per the germline V gene, CDR1 is LGHDT and CDR2 is YNNKEL (reference sequence). Germline trimming cut 3 bases from V and 0 bases from J; bases unmatched to any gene: 12. The CDR3 loop spans 18 amino acids.

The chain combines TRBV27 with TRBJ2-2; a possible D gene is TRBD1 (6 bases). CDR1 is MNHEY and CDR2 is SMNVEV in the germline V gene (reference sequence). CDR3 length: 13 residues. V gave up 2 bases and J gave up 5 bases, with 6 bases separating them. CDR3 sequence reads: CASSLRGTGELFF. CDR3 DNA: TGTGCCAGCAGTTTAAGGGGGACCGGGGAGCTGTTTTTT.

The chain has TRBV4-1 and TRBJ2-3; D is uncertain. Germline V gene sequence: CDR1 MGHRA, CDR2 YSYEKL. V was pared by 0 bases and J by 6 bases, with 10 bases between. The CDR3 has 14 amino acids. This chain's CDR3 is CASSQEGARDTQYF. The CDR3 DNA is TGCGCCAGCAGCCAAGAAGGCGCGAGGGATACGCAGTATTTT.